The 20 T cell receptor beta chains listed next were all sequenced from one sample in a study of T cell repertoires in cytomegalovirus infection. TCRdb called the reads again in MiXCR, with one record for every CDR3 protein. The data contain hundreds of thousands of distinct CDR3 sequences, 17% of them seen just once; the ten biggest clones take up around 11%. Material for sequencing was PBMCs. The source is a human donor in good health (CMV status not recorded). Some clones in this sample may be carry-over from other donors' samples.

This clonotype turned up a few times. This chain joins TRBV5-1 and TRBJ2-1; 14 bases align to TRBD2. Trimming took 4 bases from V and 7 from J; bases not matched to a gene: 7. Germline CDR1 is SGHRS and CDR2 is YFSETQ. CDR3 length: 16 amino acids. The CDR3 here is CASSPMGLAGANEQFF. CDR3 in DNA: TGCGCCAGCAGCCCCATGGGACTAGCGGGGGCAAATGAGCAGTTCTTC.

This clonotype was recorded a few times. The chain recombines TRBV29-1 with TRBJ1-1, with D perhaps matching TRBD1 (5 bases). Trimming pared 0 bases from V and 1 base from J, leaving 18 bases between. CDR1 and CDR2 (germline): SQVTM, ANQGSEA. The CDR3 is 17 amino acids. Here the CDR3 reads CSVEDRENRLGNTEAFF. The CDR3 nucleotides read TGCAGCGTTGAAGACAGAGAGAACAGGCTTGGGAACACTGAAGCTTTCTTT. The full variable domain, with the rest looked up from reference TRBV29-1 and TRBJ1-1, is SAVISQKPSRDICQRGTSLTIQCQVDSQVTMMFWYRQQPGQSLTLIATANQGSEATYESGFVIDKFPISRPNLTFSTLTVSNMSPEDSSIYLCSVEDRENRLGNTEAFFGQGTRLTVV.

This clonotype was counted many times. The chain recombines TRBV12-3 or TRBV12-4 with TRBJ1-5; D may be TRBD1 (6 bases). The V gene lost 6 bases and the J gene lost 2 bases, with 14 bases spanning the gap. The CDR3 is made up of 15 amino acids. Written as DNA, the CDR3 is TGTGCCAGCAGCATGACAGGAGGTGGCAATCAGCCCCAGCATTTT. This gives the protein CASSMTGGGNQPQHF.

J is TRBJ1-6 and V is TRBV10-3; perhaps TRBD1 as D (5 bases). CDR1 and CDR2 (germline): ENHRY, SYGVKD. V gave up 11 bases and J gave up 8 bases, with 22 bases separating them. The CDR3 runs 15 residues. The DNA of the CDR3 is TGTGCCCCCGTCCCGGGGGACGCGGGGGATTCACCCCTCCACTTT. Its translation: CAPVPGDAGDSPLHF.

This clonotype was observed many times. V gene TRBV7-6 combines with J gene TRBJ1-1; 8 positions match TRBD1. This CDR3 spans 16 amino acids. Trimming removed 5 bases from V and 4 bases from J; junction bases left unmatched: 12. Germline V gene sequence: CDR1 SGHVS, CDR2 FNYEAQ. The CDR3 DNA follows: TGTGCCAGCAGCACAGGACAGGGAGGGGTTGGCACTGAAGCTTTCTTT. Its translation: CASSTGQGGVGTEAFF.

This clonotype has ten or more counts. The chain combines TRBV6-1 with TRBJ1-2, with a tentative D call TRBD1 (6 bases). Deletions cut 6 bases from V and 9 bases from J, with 20 bases between. Germline V gene sequence: CDR1 MNHNS, CDR2 SASEGT. The CDR3 consists of 14 residues. The CDR3 sequence: CASSPDSPVIRYTF. The CDR3 DNA reads TGTGCCAGCAGCCCGGACAGCCCAGTGATACGCTACACCTTC.

This sequence joins TRBV6-2 or TRBV6-3 and TRBJ2-5; 7 nucleotides match TRBD2. Germline V CDR1 and CDR2: MNHEY, SVGEGT. The CDR3 contains 17 residues. The trim removed 0 bases at V and 2 bases at J, leaving 9 bases unmatched. The CDR3: CASSYSSKGRVQETQYF. DNA for the CDR3: TGTGCCAGCAGTTACTCCTCAAAAGGGAGGGTTCAAGAGACCCAGTACTTC.

This clonotype was detected ten times or more. The chain employs TRBV7-2 and TRBJ1-4; a possible D gene is TRBD1 (5 bases). Germline lookup yields CDR1 SGHTA and CDR2 FQGNSA. The CDR3 has 16 amino acids. Trimming took 4 bases from V and 6 from J, leaving 18 bases between them. CDR3 loop: CASSSGKGAGYEKLFF. DNA for the CDR3: TGTGCCAGCAGCTCCGGGAAAGGGGCCGGATATGAAAAACTGTTTTTT.

CDR3 loop: CASSLGVVANIQYF. CDR3 nucleotides: TGTGCCAGCAGCTTGGGGGTGGTGGCTAACATTCAGTACTTC. The chain combines TRBV5-6 with TRBJ2-4; D gene ambiguous. V was cut by 0 bases and J by 7 bases, with 11 bases left in between. Germline V gene lookup returns CDR1 SGHDT and CDR2 YYEEEE. The CDR3 loop spans 14 amino acids.

In its sample, this clonotype was seen many times. The chain joins TRBV7-8 to TRBJ1-2; D uncertain. The CDR3 totals 17 residues. The ends were cut back, 1 base at V and 1 base at J, with 16 bases in the middle. Germline values: CDR1 SGHVS, CDR2 FQNEAQ. CDR3 region: CASSLVWRPTVNYGYTF. CDR3 bases: TGTGCCAGCAGCTTAGTTTGGCGTCCAACCGTTAACTATGGCTACACCTTC.

Ten or more counts support this clonotype. V gene TRBV7-2 combines with J gene TRBJ2-2; TRBD2 might be the D (6 bases). Germline-derived CDR1 and CDR2 are SGHTA and FQGNSA. Trimming took 11 bases from V and 8 from J, leaving 18 bases between them. The CDR3 is made up of 13 amino acids. The CDR3 nucleotides read TGTGCCGTCCTCCTCGCGGGATTGGGGGAGCTGTTTTTT. This encodes CAVLLAGLGELFF.

This clonotype was seen ten or more times. V gene TRBV12-3 or TRBV12-4 combines with J gene TRBJ1-2; 11 bases fit TRBD1. The CDR3 contains 15 residues. V lost 8 bases and J lost 5; bases outside the gene matches: 10. The DNA of the CDR3 is TGTGCCAGCTGCCGGACAGGGGGCGGTGTATATGGCTACACCTTC. This codes for CASCRTGGGVYGYTF.

V is TRBV20-1 and J is TRBJ2-7; 7 bases match TRBD2. The CDR3 contains 16 residues. Germline trimming cut 2 bases from V and 1 base from J; bases unmatched to any gene: 11. Germline assignment: CDR1 DFQATT and CDR2 SNEGSKA (reference sequence). The CDR3 protein is CSARPGASGASYEQYF. Here the CDR3 DNA reads TGCAGTGCTAGACCCGGCGCTAGCGGAGCATCCTACGAGCAGTACTTC.

The chain recombines TRBV7-9 with TRBJ2-3, with D unclear. Per germline, CDR1 SEHNR and CDR2 FQNEAQ (reference sequence). Deletions cut 5 bases from V and 6 bases from J, with 12 bases between. CDR3 length: 13 amino acids. This CDR3 reads CASSPEVRDTQYF. Here the CDR3 DNA reads TGTGCCAGCAGCCCGGAAGTTCGGGATACGCAGTATTTT.

The rearrangement links TRBV6-6 to TRBJ1-5; no clear D. The CDR3 has 16 residues. The germline gives CDR1 MNHNY, CDR2 SVGAGI (reference sequence). Trimming stripped 8 bases from V and 0 bases from J, with 17 bases between. CDR3 sequence reads: CASARSGVYSNQPQHF. In DNA, the CDR3 is TGTGCCAGCGCTAGATCCGGGGTTTATAGCAATCAGCCCCAGCATTTT.

This rearrangement joins TRBV4-1 to TRBJ2-1; D possibly uses TRBD1 or TRBD2 (6 bases each). The CDR3 loop spans 16 amino acids. Trimming left V 2 bases short and J 6 bases short, with 17 bases between. Germline-derived CDR1 and CDR2 are MGHRA and YSYEKL. CDR3 bases: TGCGCCAGCAGCCAATTTGGCCCGGGGGCAGGCAATGAGCAGTTCTTC. Protein: CASSQFGPGAGNEQFF.

The V call is TRBV27, the J call TRBJ1-1; D is ambiguous. The CDR3 consists of 13 residues. Germline V gives CDR1 MNHEY, CDR2 SMNVEV (reference sequence). The V gene lost 3 bases and the J gene lost 2 bases, with 7 bases spanning the gap. CDR3: CASSLGHNTEAFF. CDR3 sequence (DNA): TGTGCCAGCAGTTTGGGTCACAACACTGAAGCTTTCTTT.

There are a few counts of this clonotype. This chain links TRBV28 with TRBJ2-2; D might be TRBD2 (6 bases). CDR1 is MDHEN, CDR2 SYDVKM, per germline. The CDR3 consists of 14 residues. Trimming took off 9 bases at V and 2 bases at J, with 13 bases between the two ends. The CDR3 nucleotides read TGTGCCAGTGTCGGGACTTTCAACACCGGGGAGCTGTTTTTT. Translated, it gives CASVGTFNTGELFF.

The genes are TRBV20-1 and TRBJ2-5, with a tentative D call TRBD2 (6 bases). V shed 0 bases and J shed 2 bases, with 13 bases lying between them. The CDR3 runs to 15 residues. The germline V gene encodes CDR1 DFQATT and CDR2 SNEGSKA (reference sequence). The CDR3 DNA sequence: TGCAGTGCTAGAGAAGAGGGGAGGAGGCAAGAGACCCAGTACTTC. This gives the protein CSAREEGRRQETQYF.

This clonotype showed up just a few times. V and J are TRBV7-2 and TRBJ2-3, with TRBD1 matching over 8 bases. V lost 5 bases, J lost 4 bases, and 5 bases stayed unmatched. The CDR3 is 14 amino acids. Germline CDR1 is SGHTA and CDR2 is FQGNSA. The CDR3 nucleotides read TGTGCCAGCAGCCAGACAGGGGATTCAGATACGCAGTATTTT. This translates into CASSQTGDSDTQYF.